This T cell receptor beta chain was documented in a study of blood T cell repertoires in COVID-19. Across the study: PBMCs, B-cell-depleted T cells, or T cells provided the cDNA or gDNA that made up the material.

There are 15 residues in the CDR3. The germline CDR1 and CDR2 sequences are MNHEY and SVGAGI. The V and J ends lost 3 bases and 0 bases respectively, with 6 bases between them. Enrolled through a virtual design, the participants were between roughly 18 and 95 years of age and came from around 25 US areas. Source study methods: Nucleated cell counts were estimated from reference gene primer amplification. Sequencing was performed with immunoSEQ multiplex PCR; in TCRdb, only in-frame clones are kept and a portion is missing. V and J calls and clone size are as listed in that table; D and trimming were resolved from the DNA. The data hold about 350,000 clones, with 88% observed a single time.

The sample was PBMCs or T cells enriched from blood (not recorded which). The source of this sequence is a woman aged 25-40 years who had been exposed to COVID-19. The rearrangement uses TRBV6-5 and TRBJ1-6; D is undetermined. CDR3 nucleotides: TGTGCCAGCAGTTATGGCCGCTCCTATAATTCACCCCTCCACTTT. Its translation is CASSYGRSYNSPLHF.